These T cell receptor beta chains were read from a single sample in a study of blood T cells in healthy people across ages. TCRdb called the 5' RACE reads again in MiXCR, with one record for every CDR3 protein. The sample yields around 1,000,000 distinct CDR3 sequences, 20% to 25% seen once. These same data were also listed under a study on T cells of mothers and their children.

Sequencing input: blood. The source of these receptors is a girl aged 2 to 10 in good health. CDR3s include the opening cysteine and the closing phenylalanine or tryptophan. D genes are given only for firm matches. Clone size is not always given. Where it is, it says once, few, many or a class for expanded clones.

D gene	V gene	clone size	J gene	CDR3 protein	CDR3 DNA
TRBD2	TRBV10-3	few	TRBJ2-1	CAISWTSGGPNEQFF	TGTGCCATCAGCTGGACTAGCGGGGGACCCAATGAGCAGTTCTTC
-	TRBV27	few	TRBJ2-1	CASRTQGWIGNEQFF	TGTGCCAGTCGTACACAGGGTTGGATAGGGAATGAGCAGTTCTTC
-	TRBV29-1	-	TRBJ2-6	CSVSRGPGANVLTF	TGCAGCGTTTCCCGGGGGCCTGGGGCCAACGTCCTGACTTTC
-	TRBV12-3/TRBV12-4	many	TRBJ2-5	CASSSSQETQYF	TGTGCCAGCAGTTCCAGTCAAGAGACCCAGTACTTC
TRBD1	TRBV6-5	many	TRBJ2-4	CASSYGTANIQYF	TGTGCCAGCAGTTACGGGACAGCTAACATTCAGTACTTC
-	TRBV4-3	few	TRBJ2-3	CASSQDVAVTDTRYF	TGCGCCAGCAGCCAAGATGTGGCGGTCACAGATACGCGGTATTTT
-	TRBV24-1	few	TRBJ2-1	CAVEGRRSYNEQFF	TGTGCCGTCGAGGGGAGGAGGTCCTACAATGAGCAGTTCTTC
-	TRBV5-5	-	TRBJ1-2	CASSPLYGGSGGYTF	TGTGCCAGCAGCCCCTTGTATGGGGGGTCGGGTGGCTACACCTTC
-	TRBV12-3/TRBV12-4	-	TRBJ1-2	CASRRTGTERRKGYTF	TGTGCCAGCAGGCGAACAGGGACTGAGCGGCGGAAAGGCTACACCTTC
-	TRBV28	-	TRBJ2-4	CASSFWGSPINAKNIQYF	TGTGCCAGCAGTTTCTGGGGCAGCCCAATTAATGCCAAAAACATTCAGTACTTC
-	TRBV20-1	-	TRBJ1-3	CSAGWGGSGDTIYF	TGCAGTGCCGGATGGGGAGGAAGTGGAGACACCATATATTTT
TRBD1	TRBV6-1	-	TRBJ2-2	CASTGGASLGTGELFF	TGTGCCAGTACAGGGGGCGCGTCGTTGGGGACCGGGGAGCTGTTTTTT
-	TRBV7-8	-	TRBJ2-3	CASSTGSNTDTQYF	TGTGCCAGCTCCACAGGGAGTAACACAGATACGCAGTATTTT
-	TRBV7-9	few	TRBJ2-5	CASSLGRFRDKPYQETQYF	TGTGCCAGCAGTCTAGGCCGCTTCCGGGACAAACCGTACCAAGAGACCCAGTACTTC
-	TRBV12-3/TRBV12-4	few	TRBJ1-6	CASSQGTESSYNSPLHF	TGTGCCAGCAGTCAAGGGACGGAAAGCTCCTATAATTCACCCCTCCACTTT
-	TRBV2	-	TRBJ2-5	CASRYTRDPGGPQYF	TGTGCCAGCCGATATACTAGGGACCCTGGTGGCCCCCAGTACTTC
TRBD1	TRBV29-1	-	TRBJ2-1	CSVDTGQGAREQFF	TGCAGCGTTGATACGGGACAGGGGGCTCGGGAGCAGTTCTTC
-	TRBV3-1	few	TRBJ2-7	CASSQVADSWGEQYF	TGTGCCAGCAGCCAAGTGGCTGATAGCTGGGGCGAGCAGTACTTC
-	TRBV6-1	few	TRBJ2-1	CASSVAVPGNNEQFF	TGTGCCAGCAGTGTAGCGGTGCCAGGGAACAATGAGCAGTTCTTC
-	TRBV7-9	-	TRBJ2-7	CASSLDREVSEQYF	TGTGCCAGCAGCTTAGACAGGGAAGTTTCCGAGCAGTACTTC
-	TRBV27	many	TRBJ2-1	CASSLYFGAEQFF	TGTGCCAGCAGTTTATATTTCGGCGCAGAGCAGTTCTTC
-	TRBV10-3	-	TRBJ1-2	CAIRGDGLNYGYTF	TGTGCCATCAGGGGTGACGGCCTTAACTATGGCTACACCTTC
TRBD1	TRBV5-5	-	TRBJ2-3	CASSPGPGGMDTQYF	TGTGCCAGCAGCCCCGGGCCAGGGGGCATGGATACGCAGTATTTT
-	TRBV14	-	TRBJ2-1	CASSEDSYNEQFF	TGTGCCAGCAGTGAGGACAGTTACAATGAGCAGTTCTTC
TRBD2	TRBV11-2	-	TRBJ2-1	CASSLDQLAGDFREQFF	TGTGCCAGCAGCTTAGATCAGCTAGCGGGAGATTTCAGGGAGCAGTTCTTC
-	TRBV3-1	-	TRBJ1-3	CASSLGSSDTIYF	TGTGCCAGCAGTCTAGGCTCCTCAGACACCATATATTTT
-	TRBV4-3	-	TRBJ1-1	CASSQDNEPRTEAFF	TGCGCCAGCAGCCAAGATAACGAACCACGGACTGAAGCTTTCTTT
-	TRBV6-5	-	TRBJ1-2	CASKLGGRPGYTF	TGTGCCAGCAAGTTGGGGGGGCGCCCTGGCTACACCTTC
-	TRBV7-6	-	TRBJ2-5	CASSFPRSGETQYF	TGTGCCAGCAGCTTCCCCCGCTCAGGAGAGACCCAGTACTTC
-	TRBV29-1	few	TRBJ1-2	CSVEDELGYGYTF	TGCAGCGTTGAAGATGAGTTAGGCTATGGCTACACCTTC
-	TRBV20-1	few	TRBJ2-2	CSAPDTYSTGELFF	TGCAGTGCTCCCGACACCTATAGCACCGGGGAGCTGTTTTTT
TRBD2	TRBV7-2	-	TRBJ2-5	CASSLVATSGGASRGTQYF	TGTGCCAGCAGCTTAGTGGCAACTAGCGGGGGGGCCTCTCGCGGGACCCAGTACTTC
-	TRBV29-1	few	TRBJ2-5	CSVPMDGYQETQYF	TGCAGCGTTCCAATGGACGGGTACCAAGAGACCCAGTACTTC
-	TRBV20-1	few	TRBJ2-7	CSARFRGYEQYF	TGCAGTGCTAGATTCAGGGGCTACGAGCAGTACTTC
-	TRBV7-6	-	TRBJ1-1	CASSLVREARAFF	TGTGCCAGCAGCTTAGTAAGGGAGGCAAGGGCTTTCTTT
TRBD1	TRBV7-2	few	TRBJ1-4	CASSLEGTGAEKLFF	TGTGCCAGCAGCTTAGAGGGGACAGGGGCTGAAAAACTGTTTTTT
-	TRBV12-3/TRBV12-4	few	TRBJ1-4	CASREPGGLELFF	TGTGCCAGCAGGGAACCAGGAGGCCTTGAACTGTTTTTT
TRBD2	TRBV5-6	few	TRBJ2-3	CASSSRGATDTQYF	TGTGCCAGCAGCTCGCGGGGGGCTACAGATACGCAGTATTTT
-	TRBV7-3	-	TRBJ2-3	CASSLSQGGTDTQYF	TGTGCCAGCAGCTTAAGTCAGGGTGGAACAGATACGCAGTATTTT
TRBD2	TRBV18	-	TRBJ2-1	CASSPGGTSGTNEQFF	TGTGCCAGCTCACCTGGCGGGACTAGCGGGACCAATGAGCAGTTCTTC
TRBD2	TRBV28	-	TRBJ2-5	CASSLFSGRAKETQYF	TGTGCCAGCAGTTTATTTAGCGGGAGGGCCAAAGAGACCCAGTACTTC